This is a list of T cell receptor beta chains from one sample in a study of response to subunit inactivated influenza vaccine. From the RT-PCR reads, TCRdb called clonotypes with MiXCR, one entry per CDR3 protein. The sample consists of about 700,000 distinct CDR3 sequences, around 14% of them appearing once. Specimen: PBMCs from blood, collected 14 days before vaccination. The receptor source for this set is a man in his fifties or sixties who received an inactivated influenza vaccine. Each CDR3 is given with its conserved first and last residue. D genes are given only for firm matches. Expanded clones are given a class, and other clones once, few, many or no size at all.

>TRBJ1-2|TRBD1|TRBV2|NA|15
TGTGCCAGCAGGGAGGGGGCTGGGGCTAACTATGGCTACACCTTC
CASREGAGANYGYTF
>TRBJ2-1|TRBD2|TRBV12-3/TRBV12-4|few|15
TGTGCCAGCAGTTTTAGCGGGGGGGCCGGGGATGAGCAGTTCTTC
CASSFSGGAGDEQFF
>TRBJ2-7|NA|TRBV6-5|few|14
TGTGCCAGCAGTTACCGAGCAGGATCCTACGAGCAGTACTTC
CASSYRAGSYEQYF
>TRBJ1-1|NA|TRBV5-1|NA|17
TGCGCCAGCAGCTTGGTGGGATTCGGGGAGGTGAACACTGAAGCTTTCTTT
CASSLVGFGEVNTEAFF
>TRBJ2-5|TRBD2|TRBV11-2|NA|16
TGTGCCAGCAGCTTAGTCGGGGGGACTGGGGCGGAGACCCAGTACTTC
CASSLVGGTGAETQYF
>TRBJ2-1|TRBD1|TRBV20-1|few|17
TGCAGTGCTAGACGCCAAGGACAGGTCAGCTCCTACAATGAGCAGTTCTTC
CSARRQGQVSSYNEQFF
>TRBJ2-6|NA|TRBV4-2|NA|16
TGTGCCAGCAGCCAAGATTTAGCTTCCGGGGCCAACGTCCTGACTTTC
CASSQDLASGANVLTF
>TRBJ2-3|NA|TRBV9|many|14
TGTGCCAGCAGCGTAGCCACGAACACAGATACGCAGTATTTT
CASSVATNTDTQYF
>TRBJ1-3|NA|TRBV7-2|few|16
TGTGCCAGCAGCTTAGTAGGCAGAGTCTCTGGAAACACCATATATTTT
CASSLVGRVSGNTIYF
>TRBJ2-2|NA|TRBV7-2|many|14
TGTGCCAGCTCTCAGACATCGAACACCGGGGAGCTGTTTTTT
CASSQTSNTGELFF
>TRBJ1-1|NA|TRBV7-2|few|14
TGTGCCAGCAGCTCGGGACTTTCAAACACTGAAGCTTTCTTT
CASSSGLSNTEAFF
>TRBJ1-5|NA|TRBV30|NA|13
TGTGCCTGGAGTGTATCCGGGGCACAGCCCCAGCATTTT
CAWSVSGAQPQHF
>TRBJ2-5|NA|TRBV7-9|many|16
TGTGCCAGCAGCTTATCACTGAGGACAGTCCAAGAGACCCAGTACTTC
CASSLSLRTVQETQYF
>TRBJ2-3|NA|TRBV9|NA|13
TGTGCCAGCAGCGGGGGTCCCGCAGATACGCAGTATTTT
CASSGGPADTQYF
>TRBJ1-2|NA|TRBV20-1|few|12
TGCAGTGCTAGAGATTCAGGGAGTGGCTACACCTTC
CSARDSGSGYTF
>TRBJ2-1|NA|TRBV6-7|NA|14
TGTGCTAGCAGACGGGACTGCGCCTACAATGAGCAGTTCTTC
CASRRDCAYNEQFF
>TRBJ2-1|TRBD1|TRBV3-1|many|15
TGTGCCAGCAGCGGCCGGGACAGGGCTTTGAATGAGCAGTTCTTC
CASSGRDRALNEQFF
>TRBJ2-3|NA|TRBV5-6|many|12
TGTGCCAGCAGCCTGGACGGAGATACGCAGTATTTT
CASSLDGDTQYF
>TRBJ2-3|NA|TRBV12-3/TRBV12-4|many|13
TGTGCCAGCAGTTCCAGGACCACAGATACGCAGTATTTT
CASSSRTTDTQYF
>TRBJ2-7|NA|TRBV4-3|NA|15
TGCGCCAGCAGCCAAGATATTCGGGGCTCCTACGAGCAGTACTTC
CASSQDIRGSYEQYF
>TRBJ2-1|NA|TRBV20-1|few|14
TGCAGTGCTGGCGGAAGTAGCGGCAACAATGAGCAGTTCTTC
CSAGGSSGNNEQFF
>TRBJ2-3|TRBD1|TRBV12-3/TRBV12-4|once|14
TGTGCCAGCAGTCCGGGACAGCCGGCCGTGGCGCAGTATTTT
CASSPGQPAVAQYF
>TRBJ1-2|NA|TRBV29-1|NA|13
TGCAGCGCTGGCTCTGGACAGACTTATGGCTACACCTTC
CSAGSGQTYGYTF
>TRBJ2-5|NA|TRBV2|NA|15
TGTGCCAGCAGCCAACTAGGAAGGGACCAAGAGACCCAGTACTTC
CASSQLGRDQETQYF
>TRBJ2-1|TRBD2|TRBV7-8|NA|16
TGTGCCAGCATCTTAGGCGGGACTAGGCCCTACAATGAGCAGTTCTTC
CASILGGTRPYNEQFF
>TRBJ2-3|NA|TRBV7-2|few|13
TGTGCCAGCAGCAAAACTTCGGACAGTATGGTGTATTTT
CASSKTSDSMVYF
>TRBJ2-3|NA|TRBV5-5|few|14
TGTGCCAGCAGCTCCCCATCATACACAGATACGCAGTATTTT
CASSSPSYTDTQYF
>TRBJ2-7|NA|TRBV6-2/TRBV6-3|few|15
TGTGCCAGCAGTTCCATCGTAGCGAGATCCTACGAGCAGTACTTC
CASSSIVARSYEQYF
>TRBJ2-1|NA|TRBV10-3|NA|13
TGTGCCATCACAGGGCAGGGCCTCGATGAGCAGTTCTTC
CAITGQGLDEQFF
>TRBJ2-1|NA|TRBV7-2|many|13
TGTGCCAGCAGCCCCCAGAACTACAATGAGCAGTTCTTC
CASSPQNYNEQFF
>TRBJ1-1|TRBD1|TRBV29-1|NA|13
TGCAGCGTCGCGACAGGGGGGGGCACTGAAGCTTTCTTT
CSVATGGGTEAFF
>TRBJ2-3|NA|TRBV6-4|NA|15
TGTGCCAGCAGTGACTCGGGCAGGCGCACAGATACGCAGTATTTT
CASSDSGRRTDTQYF
>TRBJ1-1|NA|TRBV20-1|few|12
TGCAGTGCGCTACCGGGGAACACTGAAGCTTTCTTT
CSALPGNTEAFF
>TRBJ2-1|TRBD2|TRBV2|few|12
TGTGCCAGCAGTGACCTAGCGGTTGAGCAGTTCTTC
CASSDLAVEQFF
>TRBJ2-1|NA|TRBV25-1|NA|14
TGTGCCAGCAGTGAATCCAACAGGAACAATGAGCAGTTCTTC
CASSESNRNNEQFF
>TRBJ1-4|NA|TRBV7-9|NA|14
TGTGCCAGCAGCCAGACAGGAAAAGGTGAAAAACTGTTTTTT
CASSQTGKGEKLFF
>TRBJ2-6|NA|TRBV7-2|NA|15
TGTGCCAGCAGCTTATGGAGCTCTGGGGCCAACGTCCTGACTTTC
CASSLWSSGANVLTF
>TRBJ1-6|TRBD1|TRBV12-3/TRBV12-4|many|15
TGTGCCAGCAGCCTCGGACAGGGATTGAATTCACCCCTCCACTTT
CASSLGQGLNSPLHF
>TRBJ2-2|TRBD1|TRBV28|few|16
TGTGCCAGCACCTCGAGGGGACAGGGCGACACCGGGGAGCTGTTTTTT
CASTSRGQGDTGELFF
>TRBJ2-2|NA|TRBV15|many|13
TGTGCCACCGGTTCCGTGTACACCGGGGAGCTGTTTTTT
CATGSVYTGELFF
>TRBJ2-7|NA|TRBV29-1|few|14
TGCAGCGTTGGAGGGGACTTCTCCTCCTACGAGCAGTACTTC
CSVGGDFSSYEQYF
>TRBJ1-6|TRBD1|TRBV6-5|medium-sized|18
TGTGCCAGCAGTTACTCAAAGACAGGGGGCATTTATAATTCACCCCTCCACTTT
CASSYSKTGGIYNSPLHF
>TRBJ2-7|NA|TRBV5-5|NA|14
TGTGCCAGCAGCCAACACGATAGCTCCTACGAGCAGTACTTC
CASSQHDSSYEQYF
>TRBJ2-1|TRBD2|TRBV20-1|NA|19
TGCAGTGCTAGAATCGGGACTAGCGGGAGGCTGGGGGGCTACAATGAGCAGTTCTTC
CSARIGTSGRLGGYNEQFF
>TRBJ1-1|NA|TRBV12-3/TRBV12-4|NA|13
TGTGCCAGCAGTTTGAAATCGAACACTGAAGCTTTCTTT
CASSLKSNTEAFF